Given below is one TCR beta chain in context. Its target is unknown. The data belong to a study of cytomegalovirus exposure and HLA in healthy donors. Study-level results: An apparent linkage of common viral pathogens to several of the most significant clusters emerged in a later analysis.

This cohort consisted of healthy bone marrow donors. Germline lookup yields CDR1 MNHNS and CDR2 SASEGT. V lost 3 bases and J lost 0; bases outside the gene matches: 10. The CDR3 is made up of 18 amino acids. Use of 60 Vbeta and 13 Jbeta primers characterized the PCR. The table came from immunoSEQ multiplex PCR; TCRdb's copy has only in-frame clones and leaves some out. The table includes under 200,000 clones, around 80% detected once. The specimen sequenced was PBMCs. This sequence was found in a man aged 40-50 years in good health and CMV-seronegative. The chain links TRBV6-1 to TRBJ1-4, with 7 nucleotides matching TRBD1. CDR3 residues: CASSESGQRTTTNEKLFF. CDR3 nucleotides: TGTGCCAGCAGTGAGTCGGGACAGCGAACTACAACTAATGAAAAACTGTTTTTT.